The 3 T cell receptor beta chains below come from one sample, sequenced in a study of response to subunit inactivated influenza vaccine. TCRdb re-called the RT-PCR reads through MiXCR, storing one row per CDR3 protein. The top ten hold around 10% of the sample, which has about 570,000 distinct CDR3 sequences, 11% seen once. The same data also contributed to another study, on T cells expressing NK-cell markers. That paper states: Scientists made TCR beta cDNA using 5'RACE template switching with UMIs.

Sample: PBMCs from blood, taken on the day of vaccination. These receptors all come from a man aged 50 to 60 who received an inactivated influenza vaccine.

This clonotype was detected a few times. This sequence joins TRBV29-1 and TRBJ2-1, with TRBD1 identical over 7 bases. The junction had 1 base not matched to a gene; V was cut back by 2 bases and J by 3 bases. Germline-derived CDR1 and CDR2 are SQVTM and ANQGSEA. The CDR3 runs to 13 residues. The CDR3 spells CSVERDSYNEQFF. The CDR3 DNA reads as TGCAGCGTTGAAAGGGACAGCTACAATGAGCAGTTCTTC.

This chain joins TRBV6-2 or TRBV6-3 and TRBJ2-7, with 10 positions matching TRBD2. Germline V gene data show CDR1 as MNHEY and CDR2 as SVGEGT. The CDR3 spans 16 residues. V shed 4 bases, J shed 6 bases, and the junction held 12 bases outside the gene matches. CDR3 residues: CASSFEGLAGVGEQYF. The CDR3 DNA sequence: TGTGCCAGCAGTTTCGAAGGGCTAGCGGGGGTCGGCGAGCAGTACTTC.

This clonotype was recorded a few times. The chain has TRBV15 and TRBJ2-5, with D unclear. The CDR3 has 14 residues. V lost 1 base to trimming and J lost 0 bases, with 6 bases between them. Germline V gene lookup returns CDR1 LNHNV and CDR2 YYDKDF (reference sequence). In nucleotides, the CDR3 is TGTGCCACCAGCAGAGGCAGAAACCAAGAGACCCAGTACTTC. As protein: CATSRGRNQETQYF.